This T cell receptor (beta chain) was identified in a study of control samples from healthy donors and cancer patients. Some clones are missing from TCRdb's copy, which holds only in-frame ones; the method was immunoSEQ multiplex PCR. Counted here are 120,000 to 150,000 clones, 80% to 95% occurring once; the ten biggest clones make up approximately 2.9%. V lost 1 base, J lost 5 bases, and 12 bases lay in between. From germline, CDR1 is SGHRS and CDR2 YFSETQ. The CDR3 has 15 amino acids. The sequence was obtained from a man aged 25-45 years in good health. The chain employs TRBV5-1 and TRBJ1-4; D is perhaps TRBD1 (6 bases). Sequencing was performed on blood. The CDR3 loop is CASSLRGTENEKLFF. The DNA of the CDR3 is TGCGCCAGCAGCTTGAGGGGGACTGAGAATGAAAAACTGTTTTTT.